Shown below are 11 T cell receptor beta chains from a single sample sequenced in a study of blood T cell repertoires in COVID-19. This table comes from immunoSEQ multiplex PCR, and its TCRdb copy is limited to in-frame clones, with some not included. This table holds 150,000 to 200,000 clones, 80% to 90% found once. The sequenced material came from peripheral blood. The receptor set was obtained from an elderly woman with COVID-19, enrolled during active disease.

This chain uses TRBV7-9 with TRBJ2-5; TRBD2 matches 11 bases. V shed 5 bases and J 0 bases; nucleotides not matched to a gene: 5. The CDR3 runs to 16 residues. CDR1 and CDR2 from the germline V gene are SEHNR and FQNEAQ (reference sequence). The CDR3 loop reads CASSAGTSGNQETQYF. The CDR3 DNA sequence: TGTGCCAGCAGCGCCGGGACTAGCGGAAACCAAGAGACCCAGTACTTC.

About this clone: Within the sample, other DNA sequences also encode this same CDR3. The genes are TRBV4-1 and TRBJ2-7; 10 positions agree with TRBD2. CDR3 length equals 16 residues. Germline V lookup: CDR1 MGHRA, CDR2 YSYEKL. V trimming: 0 bases; J trimming: 3 bases; junction bases outside the gene matches: 5. The chain's CDR3 is CASSQDLLAGRYEQYF. In DNA form, the CDR3 reads TGCGCCAGCAGCCAAGATCTACTAGCGGGGCGCTACGAGCAGTACTTC.

The rearrangement joins TRBV11-3 to TRBJ2-7; D is unresolved. CDR3 length: 20 residues. V gave up 2 bases and J gave up 0 bases, with 26 bases separating them. Germline V gives CDR1 SGHNT, CDR2 YENEEA. The CDR3: CASSLQSRGFLGPSSYEQYF. For the CDR3, the DNA is TGTGCCAGCAGCTTACAGTCGAGAGGTTTCTTAGGCCCTAGCTCCTACGAGCAGTACTTC.

The rearrangement joins TRBV19 to TRBJ2-7, with 9 nucleotides matching TRBD2. CDR3 length equals 16 residues. V gave up 2 bases and J gave up 6 bases; unmatched junction bases: 11. CDR1 LNHDA and CDR2 SQIVND come from the germline V gene (reference sequence). The CDR3 reads CASSILTAGGPGEQYF. The CDR3 DNA follows: TGTGCCAGTAGTATATTAACGGCGGGGGGGCCGGGCGAGCAGTACTTC.

V usage is TRBV28 and J usage is TRBJ1-1; D unresolved. The CDR3 spans 14 residues. From germline, CDR1 is MDHEN and CDR2 SYDVKM. The V end lost 3 bases, the J end lost 0 bases, and 8 bases lay between the germline ends. Written as DNA, the CDR3 is TGTGCCAGCAGTTTTAACAGAGTGAACACTGAAGCTTTCTTT. It translates to CASSFNRVNTEAFF.

The gene calls are TRBV2 and TRBJ1-2; 8 bases line up with TRBD1. Germline lookup yields CDR1 SNHLY and CDR2 FYNNEI. This CDR3 has 13 residues. Trimming removed 6 bases from V and 4 bases from J; junction bases left unmatched: 4. CDR3 loop: CASRGQVFYGYTF. In DNA form, the CDR3 reads TGTGCCAGCAGGGGACAGGTGTTCTATGGCTACACCTTC.

The rearrangement joins TRBV20-1 to TRBJ1-3, with D hard to call. V was clipped by 3 bases and J by 0 bases, with 6 bases between them. Germline V lookup: CDR1 DFQATT, CDR2 SNEGSKA (reference sequence). This CDR3 region has 13 residues. The CDR3 DNA sequence: TGCAGTGCTAGTCAACACTCTGGAAACACCATATATTTT. It encodes CSASQHSGNTIYF.

The V call is TRBV29-1, the J call TRBJ1-1; 10 bases line up with TRBD1. V was pared by 2 bases and J by 3 bases, with 3 bases of the junction left unmatched. The length of the CDR3 is 14 residues. Per germline, CDR1 SQVTM and CDR2 ANQGSEA. The CDR3 loop reads CSVERDRGYTEAFF. DNA of the CDR3: TGCAGCGTTGAAAGGGACAGGGGATACACTGAAGCTTTCTTT. Supplemented by reference TRBV29-1 and TRBJ1-1, the full variable domain reads SAVISQKPSRDICQRGTSLTIQCQVDSQVTMMFWYRQQPGQSLTLIATANQGSEATYESGFVIDKFPISRPNLTFSTLTVSNMSPEDSSIYLCSVERDRGYTEAFFGQGTRLTVV.

The CDR3 reads CASSQGRIQRGETQYF. CDR3 in DNA: TGTGCCAGCAGCCAAGGACGGATTCAGCGGGGGGAAACCCAGTACTTC. The V gene is TRBV3-1 (or the pseudogene TRBV3-2), the J gene TRBJ2-5, with 9 bases that match TRBD2. The CDR3 is 16 amino acids. Germline V CDR1 and CDR2: LGHDT, YNNKEL (reference sequence). The V segment lost 1 base and the J segment 8 bases; nucleotides outside the gene matches: 11.

This chain connects TRBV5-1 to TRBJ2-1, with a possible D match to TRBD2 (6 bases). Germline V gene data show CDR1 as SGHRS and CDR2 as YFSETQ. V was shortened by 4 bases and J by 7 bases, with 15 bases between the two germline ends. The CDR3 has 14 residues. CDR3 nucleotides: TGCGCCAGCAGCGGCGGGAATACGATGAATGAGCAGTTCTTC. Translation: CASSGGNTMNEQFF.

The V gene is TRBV6-5, the J gene TRBJ1-5; D perhaps matches TRBD1 (6 bases). Germline CDR1 is MNHEY and CDR2 is SVGAGI. The CDR3 contains 15 residues. V was trimmed by 0 bases and J by 1 base, leaving 7 bases between them. As DNA, the CDR3 is TGTGCCAGCAGTTACTCAGGGGGAAGCAATCAGCCCCAGCATTTT. Translated, it gives CASSYSGGSNQPQHF.